One and the same sample provided the 24 T cell receptor beta chains below, sequenced in a study of cytomegalovirus exposure and HLA in healthy donors. PCR involved 60 Vbeta and 13 Jbeta primers. Sequenced by immunoSEQ multiplex PCR; TCRdb stores in-frame clones only, minus some. Found here are 190,000 or so clones, 75% to 90% of them singletons; the top ten hold over 1.5%. Sequenced input: PBMCs. The receptor source for this set is a man aged 50-59 years in good health and CMV-seronegative.

The chain combines TRBV21-1 with TRBJ2-7; TRBD1 was called by the table and not checked on the DNA. TRBV21-1 is assigned pseudogene status. The CDR3 runs 14 residues. This CDR3 is CATHPPLTYDKQYF. CDR3 sequence (DNA): TGTGCCACACACCCCCCTTTAACCTACGACAAGCAGTACTTC.

V and J are TRBV19 and TRBJ1-1; D not certain. The CDR3 is made up of 13 amino acids. From germline, CDR1 is LNHDA and CDR2 SQIVND (reference sequence). The V and J ends lost 7 bases and 4 bases respectively, with 13 bases between them. The CDR3 loop reads CASTLRPGTEAFF. The DNA for the CDR3 is TGTGCCAGTACCCTACGGCCAGGCACTGAAGCTTTCTTT.

The rearrangement uses TRBV4-3 and TRBJ1-2; weak D call: TRBD1 (6 bases). The CDR3 runs to 14 residues. Between the trimmed V and J ends, which lost 5 bases and 3 bases, there was a span of 13 bases. Germline assignment: CDR1 LGHNA and CDR2 YSLEER. CDR3: CASSEWNRDYGYTF. CDR3 coding DNA: TGCGCCAGCAGCGAGTGGAACAGGGACTATGGCTACACCTTC.

This clone was seen a handful of times. The V call is TRBV29-1, the J call TRBJ2-5; D perhaps matches TRBD1 (6 bases). Germline CDR1 is SQVTM and CDR2 is ANQGSEA. Trimming took 4 bases from V and 2 from J, leaving 11 bases between them. The CDR3 covers 13 residues. The CDR3 bases are TGCAGCGTTGGACAGGCGATGCAAGAGACCCAGTACTTC. Translated, it gives CSVGQAMQETQYF.

V and J are TRBV11-3 and TRBJ1-4; 7 bases are shared with TRBD1. Germline CDR1 reads SGHNT; CDR2 reads YENEEA. After removal of 10 bases from V and 8 bases from J, the junction contained 10 bases not matched to a gene. The CDR3 sequence is 13 residues long. The CDR3 is CATIGTVGEKLFF. In nucleotides, the CDR3 is TGTGCCACTATTGGGACAGTAGGGGAAAAACTGTTTTTT. The full variable domain, in which reference TRBV11-3 and TRBJ1-4 provide the parts outside the CDR3, is EAGVVQSPRYKIIEKKQPVAFWCNPISGHNTLYWYLQNLGQGPELLIRYENEEAVDDSQLPKDRFSAERLKGVDSTLKIQPAELGDSAVYLCATIGTVGEKLFFGSGTQLSVL.

The genes are TRBV28 and TRBJ1-1; TRBD1 aligns across 7 bases. V dropped 6 bases and J dropped 1; count of bases not matched to a gene: 5. CDR3 length: 14 residues. CDR1 and CDR2 from the germline V gene are MDHEN and SYDVKM. The CDR3 spells CASSPGTANTEAFF. Written as DNA, the CDR3 is TGTGCCAGCAGCCCCGGGACAGCGAACACTGAAGCTTTCTTT. Using reference TRBV28 and TRBJ1-1 for the parts outside the CDR3, the full variable domain is DVKVTQSSRYLVKRTGEKVFLECVQDMDHENMFWYRQDPGLGLRLIYFSYDVKMKEKGDIPEGYSVSREKKERFSLILESASTNQTSMYLCASSPGTANTEAFFGQGTRLTVV.

The CDR3 sequence: CASSQEIGTGNSPLHF. In DNA form, the CDR3 reads TGTGCCAGCAGCCAAGAAATAGGGACAGGGAATTCACCCCTCCACTTT. The chain employs TRBV4-2 and TRBJ1-6, with 9 nucleotides matching TRBD1. Germline CDR1 is LGHNA and CDR2 is YNFKEQ. This CDR3 comprises 16 residues. After removal of 0 bases from V and 7 bases from J, the junction contained 4 bases not matched to a gene.

V and J are TRBV12-5 and TRBJ1-5; 9 nucleotides line up with TRBD1. CDR1 is LGHNT and CDR2 is FRNRAP in the germline V gene. V lost 4 bases to trimming and J lost 6 bases; unmatched junction nucleotides: 7. CDR3 length: 15 residues. The CDR3: CASGSTGGAGQPQHF. The CDR3, as DNA: TGTGCTAGTGGTTCTACAGGGGGCGCGGGTCAGCCCCAGCATTTT.

The chain combines TRBV30 with TRBJ2-3; TRBD2 aligns across 7 bases. The CDR3 runs 13 residues. V dropped 7 bases and J dropped 5; count of bases not matched to a gene: 9. Germline CDR1 GTSNPN, CDR2 SVGIG (reference sequence). CDR3 sequence: CASTIAGLDTQYF. In DNA, the CDR3 is TGTGCCTCCACAATAGCGGGCTTAGATACGCAGTATTTT.

CDR3: CASSQAGASYNEQFF. CDR3 DNA: TGTGCCAGCAGTCAAGCGGGAGCCTCCTACAATGAGCAGTTCTTC. The V call is TRBV6-4, the J call TRBJ2-1; 8 positions match TRBD2. V was clipped by 5 bases and J by 0 bases; unmatched bases: 3. This CDR3 comprises 15 residues. CDR1 and CDR2 from the germline V gene are MRHNA and SNTAGT.

This chain joins TRBV19 and TRBJ2-3; D uncertain. The CDR3 sequence is 15 residues long. Germline assignment: CDR1 LNHDA and CDR2 SQIVND (reference sequence). With 5 bases removed from V and 0 bases from J, the gap between germline ends came to 12 bases. The DNA for the CDR3 is TGTGCCAGTAGTTCCCGTGGGCAGAGCACAGATACGCAGTATTTT. Encoded protein: CASSSRGQSTDTQYF.

The chain is built from TRBV11-3 and TRBJ1-1; 9 nucleotides agree with TRBD1. Unmatched junction bases numbered 2, after V lost 5 bases and J lost 1 base. The V gene's germline CDR1 is SGHNT and CDR2 YENEEA. The CDR3 totals 14 residues. The CDR3 DNA follows: TGTGCCAGCAGCCACAGGGGGCGGAACACTGAAGCTTTCTTT. Translated: CASSHRGRNTEAFF. Filled out from reference TRBV11-3 and TRBJ1-1, the complete variable domain reads EAGVVQSPRYKIIEKKQPVAFWCNPISGHNTLYWYLQNLGQGPELLIRYENEEAVDDSQLPKDRFSAERLKGVDSTLKIQPAELGDSAVYLCASSHRGRNTEAFFGQGTRLTVV.

The chain has TRBV19 and TRBJ2-6, with a weak D call TRBD1 (5 bases). In germline, CDR1 is LNHDA, CDR2 SQIVND (reference sequence). The V end lost 5 bases, the J end lost 0 bases, and 8 bases lay between the germline ends. This CDR3 spans 15 amino acids. The CDR3, as DNA: TGTGCCAGTAGTCAAGACAGCTCTGGGGCCAACGTCCTGACTTTC. Its protein product is CASSQDSSGANVLTF.

The chain employs TRBV7-9 and TRBJ2-3; D may be TRBD2 (5 bases). The germline gives CDR1 SEHNR, CDR2 FQNEAQ (reference sequence). V was trimmed by 0 bases and J by 5 bases, leaving 9 bases between them. There are 14 residues in the CDR3. The CDR3: CASSLAGVGDTQYF. DNA for the CDR3: TGTGCCAGCAGCTTAGCGGGAGTGGGAGATACGCAGTATTTT.

This chain links TRBV4-1 with TRBJ1-1, with D uncertain. The CDR3 consists of 13 residues. Germline V gene lookup returns CDR1 MGHRA and CDR2 YSYEKL. The V and J ends lost 0 bases and 5 bases respectively, with 7 bases between them. CDR3 loop: CASSQDPETEAFF. The CDR3 nucleotides read TGCGCCAGCAGCCAAGACCCGGAGACTGAAGCTTTCTTT.

This clone was seen a few times. The chain recombines TRBV9 with TRBJ1-5; D is unclear. Germline lookup yields CDR1 SGDLS and CDR2 YYNGEE. This CDR3 comprises 15 residues. V lost 3 bases and J lost 2, with 12 bases in between. CDR3 sequence (DNA): TGTGCCAGCAGCGCTCTGCCCGCAGGCAATCAGCCCCAGCATTTT. Translation: CASSALPAGNQPQHF.

The chain joins TRBV2 to TRBJ2-7; 10 bases match TRBD1. V trimming: 6 bases; J trimming: 5 bases; junction bases outside the gene matches: 10. CDR3 length: 15 amino acids. Germline assignment: CDR1 SNHLY and CDR2 FYNNEI. For the CDR3, the DNA is TGTGCCAGCAGCGATAGGACAGGGGGATCGAACGAGCAGTACTTC. This gives the protein CASSDRTGGSNEQYF. The full variable domain, completed using reference TRBV2 and TRBJ2-7, is EPEVTQTPSHQVTQMGQEVILRCVPISNHLYFYWYRQILGQKVEFLVSFYNNEISEKSEIFDDQFSVERPDGSNFTLKIRSTKLEDSAMYFCASSDRTGGSNEQYFGPGTRLTVT.

The J gene is TRBJ2-5, the V gene TRBV18; D is ambiguous. V was clipped by 5 bases and J by 2 bases, with 3 bases between them. The germline V gene encodes CDR1 KGHSH and CDR2 LQKENI. The CDR3 consists of 11 residues. In DNA, the CDR3 is TGTGCCAGCTCAACACAAGAGACCCAGTACTTC. The encoded protein is CASSTQETQYF.

The chain recombines TRBV5-6 with TRBJ2-7, with 9 bases that match TRBD1. Germline CDR1 is SGHDT and CDR2 is YYEEEE. The CDR3 is made up of 16 amino acids. After removal of 0 bases from V and 3 bases from J, the junction contained 7 bases not matched to a gene. This chain's CDR3 is CASSLARDRAIYEQYF. CDR3 nucleotide sequence: TGTGCCAGCAGCTTGGCCAGGGACAGGGCCATCTACGAGCAGTACTTC.

The V and J genes are TRBV19 and TRBJ2-1; 8 bases line up with TRBD2. The V gene's germline CDR1 is LNHDA and CDR2 SQIVND (reference sequence). V lost 10 bases and J lost 6; bases outside the gene matches: 5. The CDR3 loop spans 12 amino acids. The DNA of the CDR3 is TGTGCCATCTCGGGGGGGGGCAATGAGCAGTTCTTC. It specifies CAISGGGNEQFF.

The chain has TRBV27 and TRBJ1-2, with 7 bases lining up with TRBD1. The J segment lost 0 bases and the V segment lost 4 bases, leaving 2 bases of the junction unmatched. This CDR3 comprises 14 residues. CDR1 is MNHEY and CDR2 is SMNVEV in the germline V gene (reference sequence). CDR3 sequence (DNA): TGTGCCAGCAGTTCGGGACAGCCTAACTATGGCTACACCTTC. It specifies CASSSGQPNYGYTF.

This chain connects TRBV4-3 to TRBJ2-4; D not certain. V gave up 1 base and J gave up 4 bases, with 26 bases separating them. This CDR3 has 20 residues. The germline CDR1 and CDR2 sequences are LGHNA and YSLEER. The CDR3 region is CASSQVLSSSGSSLKNIQYF. The CDR3 DNA reads TGCGCCAGCAGCCAAGTTTTAAGCTCGTCAGGTTCTTCCCTGAAAAACATTCAGTACTTC.

The genes are TRBV19 and TRBJ2-7, with TRBD1 matching over 8 bases. The V gene end was trimmed by 5 bases and the J gene end by 1 base; junction bases not matched to a gene: 7. The CDR3 totals 15 residues. In germline, CDR1 is LNHDA, CDR2 SQIVND (reference sequence). In DNA form, the CDR3 reads TGTGCCAGTAGTCCCGGACAGGGTAGATCCTACGAGCAGTACTTC. It specifies CASSPGQGRSYEQYF.

This clone has more than one count but fewer than ten. The rearrangement uses TRBV6-1 and TRBJ1-2; 11 nucleotides agree with TRBD1. The ends lost 6 bases at V and 6 bases at J; junction bases unmatched: 6. The CDR3 is made up of 14 amino acids. Per germline, CDR1 MNHNS and CDR2 SASEGT. The CDR3 DNA sequence: TGTGCCAGCAGCCGGGACAGGGGGAGGAATGGCTACACCTTC. Translation gives CASSRDRGRNGYTF.